Listed here are 15 T cell receptor beta chains from one sample, sequenced in a study of T cells in Graves' hyperthyroidism and ophthalmopathy. RNA transcripts provided the source from which TCR beta CDR3 regions were amplified. The HTBI primer set was used in a first-round RT-PCR of the TCR CDR3. One entry per CDR3 protein results from TCRdb running MiXCR on the multiplex PCR reads. The data contain hundreds of thousands of distinct CDR3 sequences, over 15% of them singletons. Sequencing used blood. The receptors originated from a woman younger than 30 with Graves' ophthalmopathy.

V and J are TRBV13 and TRBJ2-5, with a possible D match to TRBD2 (6 bases). Deletions cut 5 bases from V and 4 bases from J, with 17 bases between. The CDR3 extends over 15 amino acids. Germline CDR1 PRHDT, CDR2 FYEKMQ (reference sequence). The CDR3 nucleotides read TGTGCCAGCAGCATCAGGACGGGGGTCCCAGAGACCCAGTACTTC. Translating gives CASSIRTGVPETQYF.

This clonotype was observed many times. J is TRBJ1-1 and V is TRBV27; D is possibly TRBD1 (5 bases). CDR3 length: 13 amino acids. In germline, CDR1 is MNHEY, CDR2 SMNVEV (reference sequence). Trimming cost V 4 bases and J 7 bases, with 13 bases left between them. CDR3: CASSWGNANEAFF. The CDR3 region has the DNA TGTGCCAGCAGTTGGGGGAATGCCAATGAAGCTTTCTTT.

This clonotype was seen only once. This chain joins TRBV30 and TRBJ2-1, with 13 bases matching TRBD2. This CDR3 is built from 15 residues. Germline V gives CDR1 GTSNPN, CDR2 SVGIG (reference sequence). Trimming took 1 base from V and 6 from J; bases not matched to a gene: 3. Here the CDR3 reads CAWSELAGGPNEQFF. CDR3 bases: TGTGCCTGGAGTGAACTAGCGGGGGGGCCCAATGAGCAGTTCTTC.

This chain uses TRBV7-3 with TRBJ2-1; D remains ambiguous. The CDR3 has 13 amino acids. V was pared by 2 bases and J by 10 bases, with 12 bases between. Looked up from germline, CDR1 is SGHTA and CDR2 is FQGTGA. The CDR3 loop reads CASSLAVSREQFF. CDR3 DNA: TGTGCCAGCAGCTTAGCGGTGTCCCGGGAGCAGTTCTTC.

As to this clonotype: Since the CDR3 does not end with the conserved phenylalanine or tryptophan, this likely comes from a read error. The CDR3 reads CASSRLAGSTDTQYL. DNA for the CDR3: TGTGCCAGCAGTCGACTAGCGGGTAGCACAGATACGCAGTATCTT. The chain carries TRBV28 and TRBJ2-3, with 10 bases that match TRBD2. The ends lost 5 bases at V and 0 bases at J; junction bases unmatched: 2. From germline, CDR1 is MDHEN and CDR2 SYDVKM. CDR3 length: 15 amino acids.

This clonotype was counted many times. This chain connects TRBV5-1 to TRBJ2-1; D uncertain. The germline V gene has CDR1 SGHRS and CDR2 YFSETQ. The CDR3 runs 16 residues. Trimming took off 0 bases at V and 4 bases at J, with 14 bases between the two ends. The CDR3 coding sequence is TGCGCCAGCAGCTTGGCCGGCCAGAAACTTTACAATGAGCAGTTCTTC. Its translation is CASSLAGQKLYNEQFF.

With respect to this clonotype: One end of the junction varies from germline; a read error may be responsible. This rearrangement joins TRBV7-9 to TRBJ1-2; 7 bases match TRBD1. CDR1 is SEHNR and CDR2 is FQNEAQ in the germline V gene (reference sequence). This CDR3 comprises 17 residues. The CDR3, as DNA: TGCGCCAGCAGCCTTCGACAGGGCCTAGTATTTTGGTATGGCTACACCTTC. This translates into CASSLRQGLVFWYGYTF.

The chain recombines TRBV7-9 with TRBJ2-7; the match to TRBD1 covers 10 bases. The CDR3 covers 16 residues. The germline V gene has CDR1 SEHNR and CDR2 FQNEAQ (reference sequence). The V segment lost 2 bases and the J segment 7 bases; nucleotides outside the gene matches: 11. The CDR3 DNA is TGTGCCAGCAGCTTAACCGGGACAGGGGACTTAGGAGAGCAGTACTTC. This codes for CASSLTGTGDLGEQYF.

For this clonotype: This could be a read error, since a much larger clone is one nucleotide away. The chain has TRBV7-9 and TRBJ2-2; no firm D call. The CDR3 has 14 residues. Trimming removed 1 base at V and 3 bases at J, with 6 bases between. Per the germline V gene, CDR1 is SEHNR and CDR2 is FQNEAQ (reference sequence). Here the CDR3 DNA reads TGTGCCAGCAGCTTAGGACAACACACCGGGGAGCTGTTTTTT. Its translation: CASSLGQHTGELFF.

This chain links TRBV6-1 with TRBJ2-7; maybe TRBD1 (5 bases). The V gene's germline CDR1 is MNHNS and CDR2 SASEGT. The CDR3 sequence is 14 residues long. Trimming removed 6 bases from V and 2 bases from J, with 14 bases in between. The CDR3 region is CASSPADTPYEQYF. The CDR3 nucleotides read TGTGCCAGCAGCCCGGCGGACACCCCCTACGAGCAGTACTTC.

The chain couples TRBV2 to TRBJ1-2; D is ambiguous. The CDR3 totals 12 residues. The V and J ends lost 6 bases and 7 bases respectively, with 12 bases between them. Germline V gene data show CDR1 as SNHLY and CDR2 as FYNNEI. The CDR3 region is CASRDLTVGYTF. The CDR3 DNA is TGTGCCAGCAGGGACCTTACGGTTGGCTACACCTTC.

The chain is built from TRBV5-6 and TRBJ2-7; 7 positions agree with TRBD1. V shed 1 base and J 7 bases; nucleotides not matched to a gene: 8. Germline V CDR1 and CDR2: SGHDT, YYEEEE. The CDR3 length is 14 residues. The CDR3 protein is CASSLPYRGTEQYF. For the CDR3, the DNA is TGTGCCAGCAGCTTGCCGTACAGGGGAACTGAGCAGTACTTC.

Regarding this clonotype: One end of the junction fails to match germline, which may point to a read error. V gene TRBV12-3 or TRBV12-4 combines with J gene TRBJ2-1; 9 nucleotides match TRBD1. The CDR3 contains 18 residues. The DNA for the CDR3 is TGTGCCAGCGGGGGGCAAGGTTCCGGGACAGGGCTGTACAATAAGCAGTTCTTC. It is translated as CASGGQGSGTGLYNKQFF.

A few counts support this clonotype. The rearrangement uses TRBV5-1 and TRBJ1-1, with TRBD1 matching over 7 bases. This CDR3 contains 13 residues. V lost 4 bases and J lost 11; bases outside the gene matches: 11. Germline-derived CDR1 and CDR2 are SGHRS and YFSETQ. CDR3 in amino acids: CASSPGDSPSAFF. In DNA form, the CDR3 reads TGCGCCAGCAGCCCGGGGGACAGCCCGAGTGCTTTCTTT.

The CDR3 coding sequence is TGTGCCATCAGCAGCGACAGGGGCTATGGCTACACCTTC. Translation: CAISSDRGYGYTF. V usage is TRBV10-3 and J usage is TRBJ1-2, with 8 bases aligning to TRBD1. Germline values: CDR1 ENHRY, CDR2 SYGVKD. With 6 bases clipped from V and 4 bases from J, the junction kept 4 bases outside the gene matches. This CDR3 region has 13 residues.